This TCR beta chain was sequenced in a study of OX40 agonist ivuxolimab in advanced cancers. In the study overall: The patients got ivuxolimab, which is an agonistic anti-OX40 (CD134) antibody. Enrolled patients in dose escalation had cancers that were hepatocellular carcinoma, melanoma, renal cell or head and neck cancer.

Overall study findings and caveats: Antigen specificity was not determined for the expanded peripheral T cells.

Assay used: immunoSEQ multiplex PCR; TCRdb lists only in-frame clones, some missing. The data contain fewer than 75,000 clones, 80% of them singletons. The CDR3 totals 15 residues. CDR1 and CDR2 from the germline V gene are SGHRS and YFSETQ. J was trimmed by 4 bases and V by 0 bases; bases with no gene match: 4. As to this clone: The antigen is unknown.

This sequence originates from an adult with an advanced solid tumor such as melanoma, head and neck, liver or kidney cancer. The J gene is TRBJ2-1, the V gene TRBV5-1; 7 positions agree with TRBD2. This material consisted of CD4+ or CD8+ T cells sorted from blood, taken in a trial of the OX40 agonist ivuxolimab. In nucleotides, the CDR3 is TGCGCCAGCAGCTTGGGTGGCGGGGGATACAATGAGCAGTTCTTC. Its protein product is CASSLGGGGYNEQFF.